This TCR beta chain was obtained from a study of T cell repertoires in cytomegalovirus infection. Study-level information: Well-studied HLA-B-restricted epitopes and recently identified HLA-C-restricted epitopes of CMV were both used in the study. CMV infection and matching HLA type were both indicated by public TCR beta signatures.

V lost 0 bases, J lost 0 bases, and 6 bases lay in between. CDR1 is MGHRA and CDR2 is YSYEKL in the germline V gene. This CDR3 has 16 amino acids. TCRdb used MiXCR to reprocess the reads, holding one entry per CDR3 protein. The sample lists roughly 990,000 distinct CDR3 sequences; around 32% were seen once. This clonotype was found a few times. Antigen specificity is unknown. Whole-study results and caveats: The ex vivo response was dominated by HLA-C-restricted CMV-specific TCR beta clonotypes. People with CMV and the relevant HLA were identified by cumulative public TCR beta family frequency.

Sequencing was performed on cultured CD8+ T cells from PBMCs, taken from culture after CMV antigen stimulation. The chain has TRBV4-1 and TRBJ2-6, with D uncertain. The sequence came from a human donor in good health (CMV status not recorded). Some clones in this sample may be carry-over from other donors' samples. The CDR3 spells CASSQDRGSGANVLTF. The CDR3 DNA reads TGCGCCAGCAGCCAAGATCGAGGCTCTGGGGCCAACGTCCTGACTTTC.